This TCR beta chain was found in a study of blood T cell repertoires in COVID-19. The V and J ends lost 3 bases and 4 bases respectively, with 11 bases between them. This CDR3 comprises 14 residues. Per germline, CDR1 SGHVS and CDR2 FNYEAQ. The table came from immunoSEQ multiplex PCR; TCRdb's copy has only in-frame clones and leaves some out. The data hold 240,000 or so clones, with about 86% observed a single time. This rearrangement joins TRBV7-6 to TRBJ2-3, with D possibly matching TRBD2 (5 bases). The sequence came from a woman aged 40 to 50 with acute COVID-19. Sample: PBMCs or T cells enriched from blood (not recorded which). In nucleotides, the CDR3 is TGTGCCAGCAGCTTGTTCGGGGTAGCAGATACGCAGTATTTT. Protein: CASSLFGVADTQYF.